This T cell receptor (beta chain) was captured in a study of cytotoxic CD8 clonotypes in ibrutinib-treated CLL. Whole-study results and caveats: Whereas clonality rose at ibrutinib response, it declined toward baseline at progression. Age-matched healthy donor levels were exceeded by baseline clonality, which tracked circulating CD8+ T-cell counts. Once treatment began, public clonotypes, which were uncommon, contracted or stayed stable.

Sequencing was performed with immunoSEQ multiplex PCR; in TCRdb, only in-frame clones are kept and a portion is missing. The profile shows about 80,000 clones, roughly 83% of them singletons. For this clone: Antigen: not known.

The germline V gene has CDR1 SGHRS and CDR2 YFSETQ. The CDR3 spans 9 residues. V shed 4 bases and J shed 6 bases, with 2 bases lying between them. This rearrangement joins TRBV5-1 to TRBJ2-7; D call uncertain. The TCR comes from a human donor with chronic lymphocytic leukemia. Specimen: PBMCs, collected after 12 months of ibrutinib treatment. The CDR3 reads CASSPEQYF. DNA for the CDR3: TGCGCCAGCAGCCCCGAGCAGTACTTC.